This T cell receptor (beta chain) was sequenced during a study of cytomegalovirus exposure and HLA in healthy donors. Study outcomes and limitations: Analysis was carried out at a later point, and it linked a missense DCLRE1C variant to TCR beta V- and J-gene trimming.

Turning to this clone: The antigen remains unidentified.

This CDR3 is built from 16 residues. With 0 bases clipped from V and 3 bases from J, the junction kept 2 bases outside the gene matches. Germline values: CDR1 WNHNN, CDR2 SYGVQD (reference sequence). The PCR used 60 Vbeta and 13 Jbeta primers. This table comes from immunoSEQ multiplex PCR, and its TCRdb copy is limited to in-frame clones, with some not included. The sample has approximately 120,000 clones, around 82% seen once. This TCR was sampled from a female donor in good health and CMV-seronegative. The sample comprised PBMCs. This chain links TRBV10-1 with TRBJ2-3; 11 bases map to TRBD2. The CDR3 protein is CASSESASGGTDTQYF. CDR3 DNA: TGCGCCAGCAGTGAGTCGGCTAGCGGGGGGACAGATACGCAGTATTTT.